The sequence of this T cell receptor (beta chain) was determined in a study of tumor-infiltrating lymphocytes in primary liver carcinoma. Per the germline V gene, CDR1 is SQVTM and CDR2 is ANQGSEA. This CDR3 is built from 14 residues. Production of TCR beta cDNA used approximately 0.55 ug total RNA together with a constant-region primer. Three-round nested multiplex PCR performed with slightly modified ARM-PCR produced the TCR beta libraries. For approximately 11 cycles apiece, the opening two PCR rounds ran with TRBV1-TRBV30 forward primers and a C-beta reverse primer. TCRdb re-derived calls from the multiplex PCR reads in MiXCR, one entry per CDR3 protein. This table holds roughly 32,000 distinct CDR3 sequences, over 65% found once. Unsorted bulk tissue of about 20-31 mg yielded co-extracted RNA and DNA. All tumor specimens exceeded 85% viable tumor cells.

This receptor was identified in a middle-aged man with primary liver carcinoma and hepatitis B virus infection. The chain is built from TRBV29-1 and TRBJ2-2; perhaps TRBD2 as D (5 bases). Material: liver tumor tissue from sampling region 4. Subset reported: tumor region T4, right-lateral pole. As DNA, the CDR3 is TGCAGTGCCCAAGGACGGGGTAACACCGGGGAGCTGTTTTTT. Amino acid sequence: CSAQGRGNTGELFF.